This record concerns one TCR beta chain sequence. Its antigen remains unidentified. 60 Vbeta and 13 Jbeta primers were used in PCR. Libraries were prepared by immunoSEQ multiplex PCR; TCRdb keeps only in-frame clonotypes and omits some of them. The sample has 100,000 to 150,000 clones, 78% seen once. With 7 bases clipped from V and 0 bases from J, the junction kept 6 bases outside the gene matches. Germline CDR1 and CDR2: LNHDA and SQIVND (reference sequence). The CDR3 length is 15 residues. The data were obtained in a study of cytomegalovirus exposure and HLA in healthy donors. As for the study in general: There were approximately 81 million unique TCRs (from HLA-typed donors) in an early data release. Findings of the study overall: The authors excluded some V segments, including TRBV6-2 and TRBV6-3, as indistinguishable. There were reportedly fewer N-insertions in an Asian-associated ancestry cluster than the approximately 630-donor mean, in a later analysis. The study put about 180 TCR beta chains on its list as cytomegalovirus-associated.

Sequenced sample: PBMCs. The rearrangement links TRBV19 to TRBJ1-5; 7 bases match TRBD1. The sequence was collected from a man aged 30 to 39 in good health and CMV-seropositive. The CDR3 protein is CASTPRQGSNQPQHF. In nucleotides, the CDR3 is TGTGCCAGTACCCCCCGACAGGGTAGCAATCAGCCCCAGCATTTT.